What follows is one T cell receptor (beta chain) and its context. Its matching antigen is unknown. Primers: 60 Vbeta forward and 13 Jbeta reverse. Profiled with immunoSEQ multiplex PCR; TCRdb holds only in-frame clones, not every one. The repertoire includes 150,000 to 200,000 clones, around four fifths of them detected once, and about 1.3% sits in the top ten. This sample was taken from a study of cytomegalovirus exposure and HLA in healthy donors. Overall study: Early released data had around 79 million unique TCRs, all coming from HLA-typed donors.

The CDR3 is 16 residues long. In germline, CDR1 is MDHEN, CDR2 SYDVKM. General study results and limits: A later analysis linked a missense variant in DCLRE1C to the trimming of TCR beta V and J genes. A few chains linked to CMV were shown in vitro to be specific for CMV antigens.

The chain joins TRBV28 to TRBJ2-5, with TRBD2 matching over 7 bases. The J call may not be correct, given that the DNA end is closer to TRBJ2-7. The sequenced sample consisted of PBMCs. The receptor's source is a man aged 25-45 years in good health and CMV-seronegative. CDR3 region: CASTPMGGRALYEQYF. The CDR3, as DNA: TGTGCCAGCACCCCTATGGGAGGGAGGGCCTTATACGAGCAGTACTTC.